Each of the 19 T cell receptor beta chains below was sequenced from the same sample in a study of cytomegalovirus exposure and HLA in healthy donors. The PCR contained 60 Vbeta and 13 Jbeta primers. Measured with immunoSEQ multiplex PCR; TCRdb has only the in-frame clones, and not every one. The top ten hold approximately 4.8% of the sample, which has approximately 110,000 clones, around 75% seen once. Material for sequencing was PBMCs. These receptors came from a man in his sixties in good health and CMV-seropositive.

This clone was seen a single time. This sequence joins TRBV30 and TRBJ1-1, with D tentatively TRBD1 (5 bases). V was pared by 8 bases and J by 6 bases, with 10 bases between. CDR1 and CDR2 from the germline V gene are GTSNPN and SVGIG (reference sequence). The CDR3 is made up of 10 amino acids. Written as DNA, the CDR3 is TGTGCCGGGGGGAAGGCTGAAGCTTTCTTT. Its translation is CAGGKAEAFF.

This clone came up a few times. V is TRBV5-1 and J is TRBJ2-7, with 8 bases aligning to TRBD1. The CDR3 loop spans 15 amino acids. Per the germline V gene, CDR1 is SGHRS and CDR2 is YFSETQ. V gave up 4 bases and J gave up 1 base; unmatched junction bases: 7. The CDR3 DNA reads TGCGCCAGCAGCCCCTCCGGACAGGGATCCTACGAGCAGTACTTC. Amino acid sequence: CASSPSGQGSYEQYF.

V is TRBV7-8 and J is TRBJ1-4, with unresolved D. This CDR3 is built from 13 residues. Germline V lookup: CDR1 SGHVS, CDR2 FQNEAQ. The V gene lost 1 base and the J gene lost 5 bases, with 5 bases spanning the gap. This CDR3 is CASSLGINEKLFF. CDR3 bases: TGTGCCAGCAGCTTAGGTATAAATGAAAAACTGTTTTTT.

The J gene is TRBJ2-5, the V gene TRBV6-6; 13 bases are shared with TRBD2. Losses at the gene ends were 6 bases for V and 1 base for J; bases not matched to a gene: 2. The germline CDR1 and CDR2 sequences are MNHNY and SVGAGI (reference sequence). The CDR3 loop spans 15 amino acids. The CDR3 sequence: CASRGTSGIQETQYF. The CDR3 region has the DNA TGTGCCAGCAGGGGGACTAGCGGGATCCAAGAGACCCAGTACTTC.

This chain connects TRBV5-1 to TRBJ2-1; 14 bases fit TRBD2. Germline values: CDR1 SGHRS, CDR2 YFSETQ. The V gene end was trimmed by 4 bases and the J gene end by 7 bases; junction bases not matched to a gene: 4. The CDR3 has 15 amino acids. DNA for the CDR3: TGCGCCAGCAGCCCGGGGACTAGCGGGGGAAATGAGCAGTTCTTC. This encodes CASSPGTSGGNEQFF.

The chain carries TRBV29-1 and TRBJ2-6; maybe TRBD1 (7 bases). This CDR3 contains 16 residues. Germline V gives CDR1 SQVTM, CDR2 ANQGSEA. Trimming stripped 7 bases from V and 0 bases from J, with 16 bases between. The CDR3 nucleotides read TGCAGCGGGATATCAGGGGGGAGCTCTGGGGCCAACGTCCTGACTTTC. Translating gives CSGISGGSSGANVLTF.

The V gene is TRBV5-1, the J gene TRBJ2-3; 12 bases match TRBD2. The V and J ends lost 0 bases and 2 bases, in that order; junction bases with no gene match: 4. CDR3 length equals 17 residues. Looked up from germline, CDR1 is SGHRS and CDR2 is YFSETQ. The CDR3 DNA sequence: TGCGCCAGCAGCTTGGCCGGACTAGCGGGGTTCACAGATACGCAGTATTTT. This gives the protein CASSLAGLAGFTDTQYF.

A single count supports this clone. The CDR3 DNA reads TGCGCCAGCAGCTTGGAGGCCAGGGTAACCGAGCAGTACTTC. It specifies CASSLEARVTEQYF. This chain uses TRBV5-1 with TRBJ2-7, with D perhaps matching TRBD1 (5 bases). The CDR3 contains 14 residues. Germline V gene data show CDR1 as SGHRS and CDR2 as YFSETQ. Deletions cut 0 bases from V and 6 bases from J, with 13 bases between.

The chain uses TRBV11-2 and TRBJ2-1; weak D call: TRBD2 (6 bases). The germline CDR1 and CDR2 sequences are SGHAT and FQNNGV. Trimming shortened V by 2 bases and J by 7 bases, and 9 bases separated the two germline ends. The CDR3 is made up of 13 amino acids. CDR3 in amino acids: CASSLIRGNEQFF. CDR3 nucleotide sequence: TGTGCCAGCAGCTTAATCCGGGGGAATGAGCAGTTCTTC.

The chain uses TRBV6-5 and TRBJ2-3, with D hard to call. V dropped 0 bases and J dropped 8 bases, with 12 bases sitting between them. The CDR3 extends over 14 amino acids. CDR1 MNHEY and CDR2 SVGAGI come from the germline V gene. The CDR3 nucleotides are TGTGCCAGCAGTTACTCTTATGGTGGCGGTACGCAGTATTTT. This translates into CASSYSYGGGTQYF.

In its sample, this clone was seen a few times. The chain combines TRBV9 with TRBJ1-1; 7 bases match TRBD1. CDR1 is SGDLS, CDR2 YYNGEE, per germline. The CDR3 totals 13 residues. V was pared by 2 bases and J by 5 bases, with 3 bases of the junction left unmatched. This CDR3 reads CASSVTTGTEAFF. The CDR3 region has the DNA TGTGCCAGCAGCGTCACGACAGGGACTGAAGCTTTCTTT.

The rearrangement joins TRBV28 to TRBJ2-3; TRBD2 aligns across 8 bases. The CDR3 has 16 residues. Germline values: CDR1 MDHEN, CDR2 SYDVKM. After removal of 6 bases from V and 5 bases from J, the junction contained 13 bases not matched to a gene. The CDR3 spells CASSLPSSGGKDTQYF. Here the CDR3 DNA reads TGTGCCAGCAGCTTGCCCTCCAGCGGGGGAAAAGATACGCAGTATTTT.

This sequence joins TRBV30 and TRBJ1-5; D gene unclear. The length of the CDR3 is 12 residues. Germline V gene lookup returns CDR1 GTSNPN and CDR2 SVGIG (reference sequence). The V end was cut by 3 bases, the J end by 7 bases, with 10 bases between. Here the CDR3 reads CAWSGAGQPQHF. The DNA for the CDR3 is TGTGCCTGGAGCGGAGCGGGACAGCCCCAGCATTTT.

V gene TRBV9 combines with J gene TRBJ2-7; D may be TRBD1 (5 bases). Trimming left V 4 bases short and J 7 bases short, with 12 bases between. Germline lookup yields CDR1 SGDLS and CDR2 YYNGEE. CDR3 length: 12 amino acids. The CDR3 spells CASSQGSGEQYF. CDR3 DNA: TGTGCCAGCAGCCAGGGATCAGGGGAGCAGTACTTC.

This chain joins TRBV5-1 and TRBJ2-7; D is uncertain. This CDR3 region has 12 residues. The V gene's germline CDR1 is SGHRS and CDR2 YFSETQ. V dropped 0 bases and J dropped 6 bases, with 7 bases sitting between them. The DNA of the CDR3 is TGCGCCAGCAGCTTGGGACAAATCGAGCAGTACTTC. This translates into CASSLGQIEQYF.

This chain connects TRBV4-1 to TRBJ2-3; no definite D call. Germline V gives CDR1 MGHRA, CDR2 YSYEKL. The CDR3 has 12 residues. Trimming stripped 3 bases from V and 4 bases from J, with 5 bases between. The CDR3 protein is CASSHHSDTQYF. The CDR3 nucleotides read TGCGCCAGCAGCCACCATTCAGATACGCAGTATTTT.

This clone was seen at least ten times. CDR3 region: CASSRGLIPYEQYF. The CDR3 region has the DNA TGTGCCAGCAGTCGCGGCCTTATCCCCTACGAGCAGTACTTC. The chain couples TRBV14 to TRBJ2-7, with D unresolved. Trimming removed 6 bases from V and 2 bases from J, with 14 bases in between. Germline V lookup: CDR1 SGHDN, CDR2 FVKESK. This CDR3 region has 14 residues.

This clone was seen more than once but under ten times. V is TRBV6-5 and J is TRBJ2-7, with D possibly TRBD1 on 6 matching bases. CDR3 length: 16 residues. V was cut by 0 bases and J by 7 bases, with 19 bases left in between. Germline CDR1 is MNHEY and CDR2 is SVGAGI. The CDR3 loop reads CASSYSGVGGGWEQYF. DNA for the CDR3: TGTGCCAGCAGTTACTCGGGGGTAGGGGGTGGCTGGGAGCAGTACTTC.

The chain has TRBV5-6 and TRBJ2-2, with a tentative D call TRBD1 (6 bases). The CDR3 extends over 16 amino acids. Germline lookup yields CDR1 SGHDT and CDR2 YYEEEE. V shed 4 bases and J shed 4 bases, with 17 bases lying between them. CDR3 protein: CASSARTTGFTGELFF. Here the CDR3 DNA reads TGTGCCAGCAGCGCAAGAACTACAGGGTTCACCGGGGAGCTGTTTTTT. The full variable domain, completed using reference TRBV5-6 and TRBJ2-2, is DAGVTQSPTHLIKTRGQQVTLRCSPKSGHDTVSWYQQALGQGPQFIFQYYEEEERQRGNFPDRFSGHQFPNYSSELNVNALLLGDSALYLCASSARTTGFTGELFFGEGSRLTVL.